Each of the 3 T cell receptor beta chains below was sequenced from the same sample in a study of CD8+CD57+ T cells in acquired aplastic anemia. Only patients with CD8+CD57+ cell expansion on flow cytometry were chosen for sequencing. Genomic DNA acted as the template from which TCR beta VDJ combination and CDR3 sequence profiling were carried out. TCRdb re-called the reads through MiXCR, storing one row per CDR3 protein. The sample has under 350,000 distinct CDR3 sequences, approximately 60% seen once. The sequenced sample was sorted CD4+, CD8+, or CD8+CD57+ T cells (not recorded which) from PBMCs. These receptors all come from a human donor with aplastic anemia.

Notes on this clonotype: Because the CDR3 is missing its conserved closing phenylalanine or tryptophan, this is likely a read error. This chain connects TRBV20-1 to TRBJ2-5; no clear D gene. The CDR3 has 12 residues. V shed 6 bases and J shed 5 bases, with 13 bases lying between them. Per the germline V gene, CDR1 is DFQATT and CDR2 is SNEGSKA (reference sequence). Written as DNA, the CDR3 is TGCAGTGCAGTGTCCGCCATTGAGACCCAGTACCTC. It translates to CSAVSAIETQYL.

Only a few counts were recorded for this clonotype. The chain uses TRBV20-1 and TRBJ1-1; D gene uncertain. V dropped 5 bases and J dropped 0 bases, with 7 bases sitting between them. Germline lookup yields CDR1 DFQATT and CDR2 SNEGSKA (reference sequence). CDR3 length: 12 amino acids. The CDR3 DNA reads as TGCAGTGCTGACGAGATGAACACTGAAGCTTTCTTT. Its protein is CSADEMNTEAFF.

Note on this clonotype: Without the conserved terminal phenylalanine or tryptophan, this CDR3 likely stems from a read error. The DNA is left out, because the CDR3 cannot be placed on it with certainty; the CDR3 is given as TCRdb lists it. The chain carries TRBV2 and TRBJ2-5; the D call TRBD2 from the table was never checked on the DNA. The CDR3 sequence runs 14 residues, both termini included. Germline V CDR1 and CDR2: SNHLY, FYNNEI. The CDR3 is CASSEPAYGYTLGS.